A single T cell receptor beta chain is shown here with its context. 13 Jbeta primers and 60 Vbeta primers were used for the PCR. Clones were read by immunoSEQ multiplex PCR, and TCRdb kept only the in-frame ones, dropping some. The data contain 50,000 to 60,000 clones, about four fifths of them singletons. Trimming cost V 5 bases and J 5 bases, with 10 bases left between them. The CDR3 extends over 14 amino acids. Germline V gene sequence: CDR1 MNHNY, CDR2 SVGAGI (reference sequence). The entry originates in a study of cytomegalovirus exposure and HLA in healthy donors. The receptor's source is a female donor in good health and CMV-seronegative. The genes are TRBV6-6 and TRBJ1-6; D might be TRBD1 (6 bases). The specimen was PBMCs. CDR3 nucleotides: TGTGCCAGCAGTCTCCGGGACAATAATTCACCCCTCCACTTT. Translation: CASSLRDNNSPLHF.